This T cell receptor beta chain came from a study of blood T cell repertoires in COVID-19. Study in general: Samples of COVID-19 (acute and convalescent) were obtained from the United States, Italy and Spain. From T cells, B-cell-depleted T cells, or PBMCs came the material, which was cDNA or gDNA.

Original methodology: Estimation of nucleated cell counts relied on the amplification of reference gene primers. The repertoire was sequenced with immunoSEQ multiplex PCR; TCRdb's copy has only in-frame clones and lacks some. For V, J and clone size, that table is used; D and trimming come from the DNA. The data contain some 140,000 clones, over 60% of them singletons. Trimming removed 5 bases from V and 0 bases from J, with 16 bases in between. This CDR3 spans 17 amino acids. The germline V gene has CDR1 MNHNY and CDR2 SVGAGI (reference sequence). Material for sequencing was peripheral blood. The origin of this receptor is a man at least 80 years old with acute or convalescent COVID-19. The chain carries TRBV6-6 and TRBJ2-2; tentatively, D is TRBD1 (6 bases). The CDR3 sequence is CASSPAIGTTNTGELFF. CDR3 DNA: TGTGCCAGCAGTCCCGCAATCGGGACAACGAACACCGGGGAGCTGTTTTTT.